The 27 T cell receptor beta chains below were found in one sample sequenced in a study of cytomegalovirus exposure and HLA in healthy donors. PCR employed 60 Vbeta and 13 Jbeta primers. Assay: immunoSEQ multiplex PCR; the TCRdb copy retains only in-frame clones and omits some. Of 95,000 to 100,000 clones listed, less than 80% are singletons. The sequenced material came from PBMCs. Receptors were obtained from a man aged 35-49 years in good health and CMV-seronegative.

This clone was seen once. CDR3 residues: CASSLSGGSSNSPLHF. In nucleotides, the CDR3 is TGTGCCAGCAGCTTGTCTGGGGGGAGTTCTAATTCACCCCTCCACTTT. This sequence joins TRBV5-8 and TRBJ1-6; D possibly corresponds to TRBD1 (5 bases). The ends were cut back, 1 base at V and 6 bases at J, with 14 bases in the middle. The CDR3 consists of 16 residues. Looked up from germline, CDR1 is SGHTS and CDR2 is YDEGEE.

The CDR3 sequence: CASFGWTGINYGYTF. The CDR3 DNA reads as TGTGCCAGCTTTGGGTGGACAGGGATTAACTATGGCTACACCTTC. The chain links TRBV25-1 to TRBJ1-2; 8 positions match TRBD1. Losses at the gene ends were 8 bases for V and 1 base for J; bases not matched to a gene: 9. Germline values: CDR1 MGHDK, CDR2 SYGVNS. This CDR3 is built from 15 residues.

The chain carries TRBV9 and TRBJ1-5; 7 positions match TRBD1. Germline CDR1 is SGDLS and CDR2 is YYNGEE. This CDR3 region has 14 residues. V shed 2 bases and J 1 base; nucleotides not matched to a gene: 0. The DNA for the CDR3 is TGTGCCAGCAGCGTGGGACAGAGCAATCAGCCCCAGCATTTT. This gives the protein CASSVGQSNQPQHF.

This chain connects TRBV7-2 to TRBJ1-2; 10 bases agree with TRBD1. Germline V CDR1 and CDR2: SGHTA, FQGNSA. The CDR3 is made up of 15 amino acids. Losses at the gene ends were 3 bases for V and 5 bases for J; bases not matched to a gene: 6. Here the CDR3 DNA reads TGTGCCAGCAGCTTGGGACAGGGGTCGGCTTATGGCTACACCTTC. Translation: CASSLGQGSAYGYTF. Full variable domain (rest looked up from reference TRBV7-2 and TRBJ1-2): GAGVSQSPSNKVTEKGKDVELRCDPISGHTALYWYRQSLGQGLEFLIYFQGNSAPDKSGLPSDRFSAERTGGSVSTLTIQRTQQEDSAVYLCASSLGQGSAYGYTFGSGTRLTVV.

The chain combines TRBV4-3 with TRBJ1-4; a possible D gene is TRBD1 (6 bases). Germline CDR1 is LGHNA and CDR2 is YSLEER. Trimming shortened V by 5 bases and J by 2 bases, and 15 bases separated the two germline ends. This CDR3 is 16 amino acids long. Written as DNA, the CDR3 is TGCGCCAGCAGCTCAGGGGCGGGGGCCACTAATGAAAAACTGTTTTTT. It specifies CASSSGAGATNEKLFF.

V is TRBV10-3 and J is TRBJ2-1; D unresolved. This CDR3 has 15 amino acids. Per the germline V gene, CDR1 is ENHRY and CDR2 is SYGVKD. With 0 bases removed from V and 0 bases from J, the gap between germline ends came to 6 bases. DNA of the CDR3: TGTGCCATCAGTGAGTCTGAGAGCTCCTACAATGAGCAGTTCTTC. Translating gives CAISESESSYNEQFF.

This chain links TRBV5-1 with TRBJ1-3; D possibly corresponds to TRBD1 (5 bases). The germline gives CDR1 SGHRS, CDR2 YFSETQ. Trimming took off 0 bases at V and 6 bases at J, with 10 bases between the two ends. The CDR3 is 14 amino acids. CDR3 sequence (DNA): TGCGCCAGCAGCTTGGGCAGGGCTCAAAACACCATATATTTT. Protein sequence: CASSLGRAQNTIYF.

J is TRBJ1-1 and V is TRBV9, with unresolved D. The ends were cut back, 4 bases at V and 4 bases at J, with 11 bases in the middle. Germline CDR1 SGDLS, CDR2 YYNGEE. The CDR3 is 13 residues long. CDR3 residues: CASSPGVVTEAFF. Written as DNA, the CDR3 is TGTGCCAGCAGCCCCGGAGTGGTCACTGAAGCTTTCTTT.

The chain joins TRBV7-2 to TRBJ1-6; D is perhaps TRBD1 (6 bases). This CDR3 is built from 15 residues. Germline V lookup: CDR1 SGHTA, CDR2 FQGNSA. Trimming shortened V by 5 bases and J by 3 bases, and 11 bases separated the two germline ends. CDR3 residues: CASSRRQDYNSPLHF. CDR3 DNA: TGTGCCAGCAGCCGCCGACAGGACTATAATTCACCCCTCCACTTT.

J is TRBJ1-4 and V is TRBV10-3, with 7 nucleotides matching TRBD1. V dropped 4 bases and J dropped 3; count of bases not matched to a gene: 2. CDR1 is ENHRY, CDR2 SYGVKD, per germline. The CDR3 spans 14 residues. CDR3 in amino acids: CAISGQGANEKLFF. The CDR3 bases are TGTGCCATCAGTGGCCAGGGGGCTAATGAAAAACTGTTTTTT.

The rearrangement joins TRBV7-3 to TRBJ2-5, with TRBD1 matching over 10 bases. The CDR3 consists of 17 residues. V lost 4 bases, J lost 4 bases, and 12 bases stayed unmatched. Germline values: CDR1 SGHTA, CDR2 FQGTGA. DNA for the CDR3: TGTGCCAGCAGCTACCTCCGGGACAGGGGTGTCAGAGAGACCCAGTACTTC. Encoded protein: CASSYLRDRGVRETQYF.

This sequence joins TRBV4-2 and TRBJ1-6; possible D gene TRBD1, 6 bases. V dropped 10 bases and J dropped 9 bases, with 16 bases sitting between them. The CDR3 totals 13 residues. Germline loops: CDR1 LGHNA, CDR2 YNFKEQ. The CDR3 nucleotides are TGTGCCACCAAGACAGGTAGAGGTTCACCCCTCCACTTT. Amino acids: CATKTGRGSPLHF.

A few counts support this clone. This chain links TRBV6-6 with TRBJ1-1; a possible D gene is TRBD1 (5 bases). The germline V gene encodes CDR1 MNHNY and CDR2 SVGAGI (reference sequence). CDR3 length: 15 residues. V lost 2 bases and J lost 1, with 11 bases in between. CDR3 DNA sequence: TGTGCCAGCAGTTACGGCGGGGGGACGAACACTGAAGCTTTCTTT. Amino acids: CASSYGGGTNTEAFF.

This clone was counted once. The CDR3 reads CASSEWGLDTGELFF. CDR3 coding DNA: TGCGCCAGCAGTGAGTGGGGACTAGACACCGGGGAGCTGTTTTTT. V usage is TRBV10-1 and J usage is TRBJ2-2, with 8 bases lining up with TRBD2. The CDR3 consists of 15 residues. V gave up 1 base and J gave up 3 bases; unmatched junction bases: 1. Germline CDR1 reads WNHNN; CDR2 reads SYGVQD (reference sequence).

The chain is built from TRBV4-1 and TRBJ1-2; TRBD1 matches 9 bases. V trimming: 0 bases; J trimming: 2 bases; junction bases outside the gene matches: 4. Germline CDR1 and CDR2: MGHRA and YSYEKL. The CDR3 runs to 16 residues. The CDR3 DNA sequence: TGCGCCAGCAGCCAAGATCGAACAGGGGGCAACTATGGCTACACCTTC. It is translated as CASSQDRTGGNYGYTF.

The chain employs TRBV27 and TRBJ2-7; 10 nucleotides agree with TRBD1. V shed 4 bases, J shed 6 bases, and the junction held 6 bases outside the gene matches. The V gene's germline CDR1 is MNHEY and CDR2 SMNVEV (reference sequence). The CDR3 is 14 amino acids. In DNA, the CDR3 is TGTGCCAGCAGTTGGGGGACAGGGGTACGCGAGCAGTACTTC. It translates to CASSWGTGVREQYF.

This chain's CDR3 is CASSTGATNEKLFF. CDR3 sequence (DNA): TGTGCCAGCAGCACAGGGGCAACTAATGAAAAACTGTTTTTT. The V and J genes are TRBV6-1 and TRBJ1-4; 7 nucleotides agree with TRBD1. Germline V gene sequence: CDR1 MNHNS, CDR2 SASEGT. The CDR3 runs to 14 residues. The V and J ends lost 6 bases and 0 bases, in that order; junction bases with no gene match: 1.

V and J are TRBV25-1 and TRBJ2-1; 9 nucleotides match TRBD2. Germline CDR1 MGHDK, CDR2 SYGVNS. The CDR3 sequence is 15 residues long. V lost 4 bases to trimming and J lost 7 bases; unmatched junction nucleotides: 8. The CDR3 DNA follows: TGTGCCAGCAGTGGGGCGGGGGGGGGTCCTAATGAGCAGTTCTTC. Protein: CASSGAGGGPNEQFF.

Written as DNA, the CDR3 is TGTGCCAGCAGCGGGGCAGATACGCAGTATTTT. As protein: CASSGADTQYF. The chain has TRBV28 and TRBJ2-3; perhaps TRBD2 as D (5 bases). CDR3 size: 11 residues. V lost 6 bases and J lost 4, with 5 bases in between. The germline CDR1 and CDR2 sequences are MDHEN and SYDVKM. The complete variable domain, with remaining parts taken from reference TRBV28 and TRBJ2-3, reads DVKVTQSSRYLVKRTGEKVFLECVQDMDHENMFWYRQDPGLGLRLIYFSYDVKMKEKGDIPEGYSVSREKKERFSLILESASTNQTSMYLCASSGADTQYFGPGTRLTVL.

A single count supports this clone. The chain combines TRBV19 with TRBJ2-2; 9 bases align to TRBD1. V lost 4 bases to trimming and J lost 8 bases; unmatched junction nucleotides: 8. The CDR3 extends over 15 amino acids. CDR1 is LNHDA, CDR2 SQIVND, per germline (reference sequence). As DNA, the CDR3 is TGTGCCAGTAGTACGCTCCGGGACAGGGTTGGGGAGCTGTTTTTT. It is translated as CASSTLRDRVGELFF.

Here the CDR3 DNA reads TGTGCCAGCAGCCCTCAGTCCGGGACAGGGGGCTATGGCTACACCTTC. It translates to CASSPQSGTGGYGYTF. The chain employs TRBV7-9 and TRBJ1-2; TRBD1 aligns across 11 bases. Trimming cost V 5 bases and J 4 bases; bases outside gene matches: 9. This CDR3 has 16 residues. Germline CDR1 reads SEHNR; CDR2 reads FQNEAQ (reference sequence).

This clone was detected only a few times. The genes are TRBV6-4 and TRBJ2-5, with TRBD2 matching 10 bases. In germline, CDR1 is MRHNA, CDR2 SNTAGT. J was trimmed by 2 bases and V by 5 bases; bases with no gene match: 5. CDR3 length: 15 residues. The CDR3 DNA reads TGTGCCAGCAGTAGAAGCGGGGGGGCACAAGAGACCCAGTACTTC. This gives the protein CASSRSGGAQETQYF.

As concerns this clone: The identical CDR3 is also encoded by other nucleotide sequences in the sample. In DNA form, the CDR3 reads TGTGCCAGCAGAGCCACAGGGAAATCCCCCCTCCACTTT. Protein: CASRATGKSPLHF. The chain carries TRBV28 and TRBJ1-6; D is possibly TRBD1 (6 bases). Germline CDR1 and CDR2: MDHEN and SYDVKM. Deletions cut 6 bases from V and 13 bases from J, with 16 bases between. The CDR3 contains 13 residues.

This clone was observed a handful of times. The V and J genes are TRBV6-5 and TRBJ1-2; D not resolved. The V and J ends lost 5 bases and 4 bases respectively, with 11 bases between them. CDR3 length equals 13 residues. CDR1 and CDR2 (germline): MNHEY, SVGAGI. As DNA, the CDR3 is TGTGCCAGCAGTCCCGAGGCCCGCTATGGCTACACCTTC. It specifies CASSPEARYGYTF.

This clone was picked up a small number of times. A much more abundant neighbour one base away suggests this may be a read error. Distinct nucleotide sequences in the sample also encode this CDR3. The chain employs TRBV5-1 and TRBJ1-4; TRBD1 might be the D (5 bases). Germline V lookup: CDR1 SGHRS, CDR2 YFSETQ. Trimming left V 2 bases short and J 8 bases short, with 16 bases between. The CDR3 spans 15 residues. CDR3 sequence: CASSFPGQLGEKLFF. CDR3 coding DNA: TGCGCCAGCAGCTTCCCAGGGCAACTGGGAGAAAAACTGTTTTTT.

This clone was observed a few times. The rearrangement uses TRBV28 and TRBJ2-7, with D hard to call. The CDR3 length is 15 residues. CDR1 is MDHEN and CDR2 is SYDVKM in the germline V gene. V gave up 1 base and J gave up 0 bases, with 10 bases separating them. CDR3 sequence reads: CASSLSYSLSYEQYF. Written as DNA, the CDR3 is TGTGCCAGCAGTTTATCATACAGCCTCTCCTACGAGCAGTACTTC.

This CDR3 is CASSLGGQDYGYTF. As DNA, the CDR3 is TGTGCCAGCAGCTTAGGGGGACAGGACTATGGCTACACCTTC. The chain employs TRBV5-8 and TRBJ1-2; 8 bases agree with TRBD1. This CDR3 contains 14 residues. Losses at the gene ends were 2 bases for V and 3 bases for J; bases not matched to a gene: 3. Per the germline V gene, CDR1 is SGHTS and CDR2 is YDEGEE.